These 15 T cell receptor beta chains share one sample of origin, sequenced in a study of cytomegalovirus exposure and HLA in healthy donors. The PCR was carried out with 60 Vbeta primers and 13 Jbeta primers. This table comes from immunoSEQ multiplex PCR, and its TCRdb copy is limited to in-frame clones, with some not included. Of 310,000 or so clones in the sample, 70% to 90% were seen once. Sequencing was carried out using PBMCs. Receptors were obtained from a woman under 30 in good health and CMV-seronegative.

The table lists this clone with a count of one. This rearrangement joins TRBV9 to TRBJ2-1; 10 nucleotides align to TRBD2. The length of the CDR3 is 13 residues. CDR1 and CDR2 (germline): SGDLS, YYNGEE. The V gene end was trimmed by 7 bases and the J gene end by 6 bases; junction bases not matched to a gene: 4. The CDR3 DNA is TGTGCCAGCTCCTCTAGCGGGGGCAATGAGCAGTTCTTC. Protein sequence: CASSSSGGNEQFF. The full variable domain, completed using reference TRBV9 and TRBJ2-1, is DSGVTQTPKHLITATGQRVTLRCSPRSGDLSVYWYQQSLDQGLQFLIQYYNGEERAKGNILERFSAQQFPDLHSELNLSSLELGDSALYFCASSSSGGNEQFFGPGTRLTVL.

The CDR3 DNA follows: TGCAGTTTCTACTACGAGCAGTACTTC. It translates to CSFYYEQYF. This chain uses TRBV20-1 with TRBJ2-7; D not resolved. This CDR3 contains 9 residues. CDR1 DFQATT and CDR2 SNEGSKA come from the germline V gene (reference sequence). Trimming stripped 8 bases from V and 3 bases from J, with 5 bases between.

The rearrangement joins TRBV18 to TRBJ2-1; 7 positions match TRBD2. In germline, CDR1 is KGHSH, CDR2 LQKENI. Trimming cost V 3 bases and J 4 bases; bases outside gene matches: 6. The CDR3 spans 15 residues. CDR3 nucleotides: TGTGCCAGCTCACCCCTAGCGGCGAAATACAATGAGCAGTTCTTC. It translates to CASSPLAAKYNEQFF.

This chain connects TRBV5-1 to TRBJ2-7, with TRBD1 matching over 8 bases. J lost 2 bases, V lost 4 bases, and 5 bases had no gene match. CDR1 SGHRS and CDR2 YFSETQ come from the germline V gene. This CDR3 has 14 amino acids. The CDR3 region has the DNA TGCGCCAGCAGCACCGGGGACAGGCCCTACGAGCAGTACTTC. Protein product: CASSTGDRPYEQYF.

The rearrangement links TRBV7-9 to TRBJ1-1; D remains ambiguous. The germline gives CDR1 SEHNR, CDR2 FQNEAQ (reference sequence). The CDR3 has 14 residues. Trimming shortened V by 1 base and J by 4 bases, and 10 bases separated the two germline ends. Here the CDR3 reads CASSLEPAGTEAFF. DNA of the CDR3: TGTGCCAGCAGCTTAGAGCCAGCGGGCACTGAAGCTTTCTTT.

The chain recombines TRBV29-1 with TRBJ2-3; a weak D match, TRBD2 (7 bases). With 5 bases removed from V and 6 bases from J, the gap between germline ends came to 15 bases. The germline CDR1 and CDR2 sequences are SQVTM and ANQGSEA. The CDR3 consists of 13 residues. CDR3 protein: CSVHGGRRDTQYF. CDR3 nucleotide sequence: TGCAGCGTTCACGGGGGGCGCAGGGATACGCAGTATTTT.

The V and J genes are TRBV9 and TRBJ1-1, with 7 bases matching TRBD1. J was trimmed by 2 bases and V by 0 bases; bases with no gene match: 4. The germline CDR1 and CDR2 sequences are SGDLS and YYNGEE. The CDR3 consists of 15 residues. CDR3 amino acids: CASSVAGQVNTEAFF. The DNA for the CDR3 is TGTGCCAGCAGCGTAGCCGGACAGGTCAACACTGAAGCTTTCTTT.

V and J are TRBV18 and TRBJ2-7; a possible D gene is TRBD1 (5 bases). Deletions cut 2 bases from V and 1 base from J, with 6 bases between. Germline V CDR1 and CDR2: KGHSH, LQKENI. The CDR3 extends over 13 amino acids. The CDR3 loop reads CASSPDRSYEQYF. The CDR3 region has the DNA TGTGCCAGCTCACCAGACAGATCCTACGAGCAGTACTTC.

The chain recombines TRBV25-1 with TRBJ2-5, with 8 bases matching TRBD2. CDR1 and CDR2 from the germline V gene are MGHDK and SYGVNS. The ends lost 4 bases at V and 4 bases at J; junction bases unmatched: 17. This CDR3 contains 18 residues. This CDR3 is CASSAQGSGGVRRETQYF. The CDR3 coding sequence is TGTGCCAGCAGTGCCCAAGGCAGCGGGGGAGTTAGACGAGAGACCCAGTACTTC.

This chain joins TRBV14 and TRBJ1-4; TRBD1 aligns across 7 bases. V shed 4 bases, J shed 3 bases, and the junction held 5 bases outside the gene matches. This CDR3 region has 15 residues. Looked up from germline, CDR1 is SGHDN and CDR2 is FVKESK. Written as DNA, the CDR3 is TGTGCCAGCAGCCGCCGACAGGGATCTAATGAAAAACTGTTTTTT. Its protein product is CASSRRQGSNEKLFF.

The CDR3 loop reads CASRFRTGDGGYTF. Here the CDR3 DNA reads TGTGCCAGCAGATTTAGGACAGGGGACGGCGGCTACACCTTC. The gene calls are TRBV27 and TRBJ1-2; TRBD1 matches 9 bases. Trimming at V came to 6 bases and at J to 8 bases, leaving 10 bases not matched to a gene. Germline CDR1 and CDR2: MNHEY and SMNVEV (reference sequence). The CDR3 contains 14 residues.

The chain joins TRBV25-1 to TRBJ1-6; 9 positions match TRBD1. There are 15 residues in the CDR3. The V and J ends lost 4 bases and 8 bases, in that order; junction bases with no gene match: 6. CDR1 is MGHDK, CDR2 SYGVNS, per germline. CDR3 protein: CASSGYRGRDSPLHF. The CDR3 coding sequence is TGTGCCAGCAGTGGGTACAGGGGGCGCGATTCACCCCTCCACTTT.

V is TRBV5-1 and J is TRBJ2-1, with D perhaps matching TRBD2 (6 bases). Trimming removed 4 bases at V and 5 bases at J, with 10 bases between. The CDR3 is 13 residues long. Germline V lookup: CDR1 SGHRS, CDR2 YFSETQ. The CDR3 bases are TGCGCCAGCAGCGCCCGACTAGACAATGAGCAGTTCTTC. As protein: CASSARLDNEQFF.

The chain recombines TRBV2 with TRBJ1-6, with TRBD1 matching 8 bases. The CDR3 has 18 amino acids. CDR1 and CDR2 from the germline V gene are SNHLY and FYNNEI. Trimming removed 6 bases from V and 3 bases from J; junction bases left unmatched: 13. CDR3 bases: TGTGCCAGCAGCGCCCGAACGACAGGGGTTGGCTATAATTCACCCCTCCACTTT. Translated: CASSARTTGVGYNSPLHF.

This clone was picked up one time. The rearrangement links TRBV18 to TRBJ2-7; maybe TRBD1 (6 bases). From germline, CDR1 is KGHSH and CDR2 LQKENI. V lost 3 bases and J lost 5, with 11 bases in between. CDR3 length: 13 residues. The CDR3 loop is CASSPQGSHEQYF. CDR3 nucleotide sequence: TGTGCCAGCTCACCTCAGGGGTCCCACGAGCAGTACTTC.